This T cell receptor (beta chain) was captured in a study of T cells in Graves' hyperthyroidism and ophthalmopathy. Study results and limitations: The model identified upcoming ophthalmopathy a median approximately seven months ahead of onset.

Researchers took RNA transcripts and amplified the TCR beta CDR3 regions from them. Researchers ran a first-round RT-PCR on the TCR CDR3 using the HTBI primer set. TCRdb passed the multiplex PCR reads through MiXCR, listing each CDR3 protein once. Among some 620,000 distinct CDR3 sequences listed, 15% to 20% were seen once. Graves' hyperthyroidism showing no ophthalmopathy progression within 18 months was considered stable. Uncontrolled infection, other autoimmune disease, pregnancy or lactation barred patients from enrollment. For the diagnoses, clinical symptoms, serum thyroxine and TRAb, thyroid ultrasound and orbital computed tomography were used. This clonotype was seen many times. Its antigen is as yet unknown. The V gene's germline CDR1 is LGHDT and CDR2 YNNKEL (reference sequence). There are 13 residues in the CDR3. After removal of 1 base from V and 8 bases from J, the junction contained 3 bases not matched to a gene.

The material sequenced was blood. The chain joins TRBV3-1 to TRBJ1-2, with 8 bases that match TRBD1. This receptor was obtained from a woman aged 25 to 39 with Graves' hyperthyroidism. The CDR3, as DNA: TGTGCCAGCAGCCAAGGATGGACAGGGGGCTACACCTTC. Translating gives CASSQGWTGGYTF. The full variable domain, rest sourced from reference TRBV3-1 and TRBJ1-2, is DTAVSQTPKYLVTQMGNDKSIKCEQNLGHDTMYWYKQDSKKFLKIMFSYNNKELIINETVPNRFSPKSPDKAHLNLHINSLELGDSAVYFCASSQGWTGGYTFGSGTRLTVV.